This TCR beta chain came from a study of cytomegalovirus exposure and HLA in healthy donors. Concerning this clone: Antigen specificity is unknown.

Germline values: CDR1 SGHRS, CDR2 YFSETQ. This CDR3 is built from 19 residues. The ends lost 4 bases at V and 6 bases at J; junction bases unmatched: 21. Study-wide findings and caveats: Later, an analysis found that TCR clusters from the first cohort tended to co-occur in the roughly 110 validation repertoires. Reportedly, cytomegalovirus status was diagnosed with high sensitivity and specificity. Researchers catalogued 150 or so TCR beta chains as cytomegalovirus-associated.

Clones were read by immunoSEQ multiplex PCR, and TCRdb kept only the in-frame ones, dropping some. The repertoire has over 200,000 clones, around 88% of them found once; the top ten carry roughly 2.8%. Sequenced input: PBMCs. The clonotype was recovered from a woman under 30 in good health and CMV-seronegative. J is TRBJ2-1 and V is TRBV5-1; 8 nucleotides line up with TRBD2. The CDR3, as DNA: TGCGCCAGCAGCCCACAATGGTCATTACGGGAGGGTCCCACCAATGAGCAGTTCTTC. Protein sequence: CASSPQWSLREGPTNEQFF.